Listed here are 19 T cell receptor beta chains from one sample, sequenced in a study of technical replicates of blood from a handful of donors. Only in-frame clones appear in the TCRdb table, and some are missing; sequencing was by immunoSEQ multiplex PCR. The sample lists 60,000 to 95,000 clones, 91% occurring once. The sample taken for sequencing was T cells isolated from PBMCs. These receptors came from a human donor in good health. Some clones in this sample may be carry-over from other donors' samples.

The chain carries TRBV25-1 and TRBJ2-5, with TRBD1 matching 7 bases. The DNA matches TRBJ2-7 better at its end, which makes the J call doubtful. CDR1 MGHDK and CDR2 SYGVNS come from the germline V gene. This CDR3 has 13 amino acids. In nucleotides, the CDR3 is TGTGCCAGCAGCCCCGGGACAGACTACGAGCAGTACTTC. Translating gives CASSPGTDYEQYF.

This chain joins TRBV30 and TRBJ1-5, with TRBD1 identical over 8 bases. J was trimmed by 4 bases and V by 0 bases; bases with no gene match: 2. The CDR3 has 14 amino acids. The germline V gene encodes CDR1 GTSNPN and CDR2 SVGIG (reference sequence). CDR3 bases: TGTGCCTGGAGTGTCTGGACAGGGAATCAGCCCCAGCATTTT. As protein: CAWSVWTGNQPQHF.

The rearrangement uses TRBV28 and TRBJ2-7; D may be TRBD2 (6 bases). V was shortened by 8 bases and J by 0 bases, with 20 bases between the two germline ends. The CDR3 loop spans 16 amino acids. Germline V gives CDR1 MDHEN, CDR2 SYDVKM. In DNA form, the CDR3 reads TGTGCCAGCGAGTCCCCGGGACTGACGACCTCCTACGAGCAGTACTTC. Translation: CASESPGLTTSYEQYF.

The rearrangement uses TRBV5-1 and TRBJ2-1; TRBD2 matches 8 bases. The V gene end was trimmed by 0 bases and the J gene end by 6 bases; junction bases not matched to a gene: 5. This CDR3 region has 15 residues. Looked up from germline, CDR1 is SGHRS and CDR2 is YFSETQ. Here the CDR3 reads CASSLGRLAGNEQFF. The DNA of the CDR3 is TGCGCCAGCAGCTTGGGTAGGCTAGCGGGCAATGAGCAGTTCTTC.

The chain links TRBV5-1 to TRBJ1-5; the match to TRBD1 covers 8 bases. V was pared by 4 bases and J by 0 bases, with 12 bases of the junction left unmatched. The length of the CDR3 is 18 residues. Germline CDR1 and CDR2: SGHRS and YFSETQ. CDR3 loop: CASSPGDRFTNSNQPQHF. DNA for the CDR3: TGCGCCAGCAGCCCCGGGGACAGGTTTACTAATAGCAATCAGCCCCAGCATTTT.

Here the CDR3 reads CASGLVLGGRRDTQYF. CDR3 bases: TGTGCTAGTGGTTTGGTTCTGGGAGGGAGAAGGGATACGCAGTATTTT. V gene TRBV12-5 combines with J gene TRBJ2-3; TRBD2 agrees at 7 bases. The V and J ends lost 0 bases and 6 bases, in that order; junction bases with no gene match: 9. Germline CDR1 is LGHNT and CDR2 is FRNRAP. This CDR3 contains 16 residues.

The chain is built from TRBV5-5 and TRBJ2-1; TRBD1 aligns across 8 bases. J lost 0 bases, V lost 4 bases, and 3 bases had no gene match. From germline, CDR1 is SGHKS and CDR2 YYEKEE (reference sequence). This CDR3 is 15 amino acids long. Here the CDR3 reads CASSTGTGSYNEQFF. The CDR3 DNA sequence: TGTGCCAGCAGCACCGGGACAGGCTCCTACAATGAGCAGTTCTTC.

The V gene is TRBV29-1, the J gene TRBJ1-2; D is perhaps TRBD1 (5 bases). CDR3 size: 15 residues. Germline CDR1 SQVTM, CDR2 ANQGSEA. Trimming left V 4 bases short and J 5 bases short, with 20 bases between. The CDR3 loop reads CSVALLGGASYGYTF. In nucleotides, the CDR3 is TGCAGCGTTGCACTTCTTGGAGGGGCATCTTATGGCTACACCTTC.

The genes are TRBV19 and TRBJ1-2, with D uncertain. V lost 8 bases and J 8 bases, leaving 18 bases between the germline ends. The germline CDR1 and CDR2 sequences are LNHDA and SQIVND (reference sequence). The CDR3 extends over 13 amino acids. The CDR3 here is CASQREVAGGYTF. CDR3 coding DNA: TGTGCCAGTCAAAGGGAGGTGGCCGGGGGCTACACCTTC. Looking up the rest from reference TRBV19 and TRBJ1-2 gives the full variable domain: DGGITQSPKYLFRKEGQNVTLSCEQNLNHDAMYWYRQDPGQGLRLIYYSQIVNDFQKGDIAEGYSVSREKKESFPLTVTSAQKNPTAFYLCASQREVAGGYTFGSGTRLTVV.

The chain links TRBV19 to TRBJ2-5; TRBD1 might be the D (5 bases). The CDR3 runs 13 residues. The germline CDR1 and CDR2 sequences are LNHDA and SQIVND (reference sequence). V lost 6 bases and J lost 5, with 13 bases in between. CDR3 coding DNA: TGTGCCAGTAGCCCCAGGGTGCAGGAGACCCAGTACTTC. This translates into CASSPRVQETQYF.

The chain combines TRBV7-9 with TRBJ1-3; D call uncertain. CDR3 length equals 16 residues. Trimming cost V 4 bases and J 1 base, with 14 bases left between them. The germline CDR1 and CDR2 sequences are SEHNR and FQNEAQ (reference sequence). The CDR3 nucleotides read TGTGCCAGCAGCTCCCGATTGCGGGGTTCTGGAAACACCATATATTTT. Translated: CASSSRLRGSGNTIYF.

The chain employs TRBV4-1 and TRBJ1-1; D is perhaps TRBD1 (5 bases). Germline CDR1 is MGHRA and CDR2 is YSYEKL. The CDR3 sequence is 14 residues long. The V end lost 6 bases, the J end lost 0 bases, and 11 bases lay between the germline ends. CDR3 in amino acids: CASRGRTMNTEAFF. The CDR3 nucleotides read TGCGCCAGCAGGGGGCGGACTATGAACACTGAAGCTTTCTTT.

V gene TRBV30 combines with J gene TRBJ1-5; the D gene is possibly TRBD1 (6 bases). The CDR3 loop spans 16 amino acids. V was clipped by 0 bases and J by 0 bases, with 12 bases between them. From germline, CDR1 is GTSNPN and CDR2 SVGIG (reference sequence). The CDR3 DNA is TGTGCCTGGAGTGTCGGGACAAAGAATAGCAATCAGCCCCAGCATTTT. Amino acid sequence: CAWSVGTKNSNQPQHF.

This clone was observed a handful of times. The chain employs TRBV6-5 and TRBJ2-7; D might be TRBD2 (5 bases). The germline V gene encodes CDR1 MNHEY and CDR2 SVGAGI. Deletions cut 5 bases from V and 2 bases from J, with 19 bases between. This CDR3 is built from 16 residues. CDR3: CASSHYGGRQAYEQYF. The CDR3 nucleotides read TGTGCCAGCAGTCACTACGGAGGTAGGCAGGCCTACGAGCAGTACTTC.

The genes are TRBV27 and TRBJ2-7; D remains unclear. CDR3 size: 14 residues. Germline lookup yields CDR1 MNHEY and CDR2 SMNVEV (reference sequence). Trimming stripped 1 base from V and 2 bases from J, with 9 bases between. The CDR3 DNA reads TGTGCCAGCAGTTTATTGACACGGCCCTACGAGCAGTACTTC. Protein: CASSLLTRPYEQYF.

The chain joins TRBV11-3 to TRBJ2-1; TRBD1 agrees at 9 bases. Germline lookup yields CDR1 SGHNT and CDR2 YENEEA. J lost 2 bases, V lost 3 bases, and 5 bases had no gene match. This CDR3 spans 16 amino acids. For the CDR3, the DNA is TGTGCCAGCAGCTTCGCCGGGACAGGGCCCTACAATGAGCAGTTCTTC. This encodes CASSFAGTGPYNEQFF.

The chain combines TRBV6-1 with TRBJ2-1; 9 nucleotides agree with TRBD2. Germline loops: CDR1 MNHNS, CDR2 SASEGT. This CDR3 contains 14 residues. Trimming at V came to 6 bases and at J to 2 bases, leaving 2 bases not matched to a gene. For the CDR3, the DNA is TGTGCCAGCAGATTAGCGGGGGCCTACAATGAGCAGTTCTTC. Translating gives CASRLAGAYNEQFF.

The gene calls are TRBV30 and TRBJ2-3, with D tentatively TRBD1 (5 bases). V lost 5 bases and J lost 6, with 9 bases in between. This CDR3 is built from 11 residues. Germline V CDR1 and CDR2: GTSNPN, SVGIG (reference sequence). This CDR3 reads CAWSPGDTQYF. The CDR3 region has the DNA TGTGCCTGGTCGCCAGGGGATACGCAGTATTTT.

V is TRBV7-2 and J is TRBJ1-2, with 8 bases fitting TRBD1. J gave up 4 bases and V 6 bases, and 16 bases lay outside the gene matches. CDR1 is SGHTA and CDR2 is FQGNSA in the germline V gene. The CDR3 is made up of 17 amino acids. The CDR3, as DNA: TGTGCCAGCAGTTTTGAGGGGACAGGAGGATTTGCCTATGGCTACACCTTC. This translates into CASSFEGTGGFAYGYTF.